This TCR beta chain is from a study of blood T cells in healthy people across ages. V was trimmed by 4 bases and J by 3 bases, leaving 16 bases between them. Per germline, CDR1 DFQATT and CDR2 SNEGSKA (reference sequence). The CDR3 covers 15 residues. Alongside a J-beta primer mix, a sample-barcoded 5' primer served in a second PCR lasting about 6 to 11 cycles. TCRdb independently ran MiXCR on the 5' RACE reads; one entry per CDR3 protein. The table lists approximately 800,000 distinct CDR3 sequences, roughly 34% of them singletons. Sequences were obtained from blood. This rearrangement joins TRBV20-1 to TRBJ1-5; D gene unclear. This sequence originates from a man aged 18-30 years in good health. This CDR3 is CSATQGRVINQPQHF. As DNA, the CDR3 is TGCAGTGCTACTCAAGGACGGGTAATCAATCAGCCCCAGCATTTT.